The 21 T cell receptor beta chains in this list originate from one sample, sequenced in a study of blood T cell repertoires in COVID-19. The table came from immunoSEQ multiplex PCR; TCRdb's copy has only in-frame clones and leaves some out. The sample holds roughly 100,000 clones, roughly four fifths seen once. Material: peripheral blood. Every receptor here comes from a man between 60 and 75 years old with acute or convalescent COVID-19.

The CDR3 here is CATSRERGADQSWPQHF. The CDR3 bases are TGTGCCACCAGCAGAGAACGGGGGGCAGACCAATCATGGCCCCAGCATTTT. This sequence joins TRBV15 and TRBJ1-5, with a possible D match to TRBD1 (6 bases). V dropped 0 bases and J dropped 9 bases, with 21 bases sitting between them. This CDR3 has 17 amino acids. Germline V gene sequence: CDR1 LNHNV, CDR2 YYDKDF (reference sequence). The full variable domain, with the rest looked up from reference TRBV15 and TRBJ1-5, is DAMVIQNPRYQVTQFGKPVTLSCSQTLNHNVMYWYQQKSSQAPKLLFHYYDKDFNNEADTPDNFQSRRPNTSFCFLDIRSPGLGDTAMYLCATSRERGADQSWPQHFGDGTRLSIL.

This rearrangement joins TRBV6-5 to TRBJ1-1; maybe TRBD1 (6 bases). The germline V gene encodes CDR1 MNHEY and CDR2 SVGAGI. The CDR3 runs 14 residues. Trimming stripped 5 bases from V and 8 bases from J, with 18 bases between. As DNA, the CDR3 is TGTGCCAGCAGTCCCCGGGGGGCGGAGGCCGAAGCTTTCTTT. It encodes CASSPRGAEAEAFF.

J is TRBJ1-6 and V is TRBV19; no definite D call. Germline loops: CDR1 LNHDA, CDR2 SQIVND (reference sequence). The CDR3 has 15 amino acids. V shed 5 bases and J shed 7 bases, with 15 bases lying between them. CDR3: CASSGDESGNSPLHF. For the CDR3, the DNA is TGTGCCAGTAGTGGGGATGAGTCGGGGAATTCACCCCTCCACTTT.

A single count supports this clone. The chain employs TRBV19 and TRBJ1-1; TRBD1 matches 7 bases. V lost 3 bases to trimming and J lost 4 bases; unmatched junction nucleotides: 8. Per germline, CDR1 LNHDA and CDR2 SQIVND (reference sequence). The CDR3 consists of 15 residues. CDR3 in amino acids: CASSIYGTGATEAFF. The CDR3 coding sequence is TGTGCCAGTAGTATCTACGGTACAGGGGCCACTGAAGCTTTCTTT.

This sequence joins TRBV27 and TRBJ2-1; a possible D gene is TRBD1 (6 bases). The CDR3 contains 17 residues. With 6 bases removed from V and 2 bases from J, the gap between germline ends came to 20 bases. Germline V CDR1 and CDR2: MNHEY, SMNVEV (reference sequence). The chain's CDR3 is CASSPLFTGSTYNEQFF. The CDR3 DNA sequence: TGTGCCAGCAGCCCACTTTTTACAGGGTCTACCTACAATGAGCAGTTCTTC.

The gene calls are TRBV7-9 and TRBJ2-2; D gene uncertain. This CDR3 has 13 residues. Germline-derived CDR1 and CDR2 are SEHNR and FQNEAQ (reference sequence). V shed 3 bases and J shed 6 bases, with 8 bases lying between them. CDR3 sequence (DNA): TGTGCCAGCAGCTTTGAGGATCCCGGGGAGCTGTTTTTT. Residues: CASSFEDPGELFF.

This rearrangement joins TRBV9 to TRBJ2-1; 7 bases are a match to TRBD2. Trimming cost V 4 bases and J 10 bases; bases outside gene matches: 11. CDR1 and CDR2 from the germline V gene are SGDLS and YYNGEE. This CDR3 region has 14 residues. The CDR3 reads CASSSSLAVWEQFF. CDR3 DNA sequence: TGTGCCAGCAGCTCTAGTCTAGCGGTATGGGAGCAGTTCTTC.

Comment on this clone: This may be a read error: a much more frequent sequence differs by one nucleotide. J is TRBJ1-6 and V is TRBV2, with D maybe TRBD1 (5 bases). The V end was cut by 7 bases, the J end by 7 bases, with 17 bases between. The CDR3 has 15 amino acids. In germline, CDR1 is SNHLY, CDR2 FYNNEI. In nucleotides, the CDR3 is TGTGCCAGCATTATGCAGGGAACCCTGAATTCACCCCTCCACTTT. It translates to CASIMQGTLNSPLHF.

In this sample, this clone turned up a few times. The rearrangement joins TRBV5-1 to TRBJ2-1, with TRBD1 matching 8 bases. This CDR3 contains 14 residues. Losses at the gene ends were 1 base for V and 4 bases for J; bases not matched to a gene: 1. Germline loops: CDR1 SGHRS, CDR2 YFSETQ. CDR3 nucleotide sequence: TGCGCCAGCAGCTTGACAGGGGGATACAATGAGCAGTTCTTC. Residues: CASSLTGGYNEQFF.

The CDR3 DNA follows: TGTGCCAGCAGAAAAACCAGGGACACCGGGGAGCTGTTTTTT. It translates to CASRKTRDTGELFF. This chain connects TRBV9 to TRBJ2-2, with a weak D call TRBD1 (5 bases). Trimming left V 5 bases short and J 3 bases short, with 11 bases between. The CDR3 spans 14 residues. From germline, CDR1 is SGDLS and CDR2 YYNGEE.

This chain uses TRBV4-3 with TRBJ2-7; perhaps TRBD1 as D (6 bases). This CDR3 has 15 amino acids. Germline lookup yields CDR1 LGHNA and CDR2 YSLEER. V lost 4 bases, J lost 3 bases, and 16 bases lay in between. The DNA of the CDR3 is TGCGCCAGCAGCCCACGACAGGCAGCCGTCTACGAGCAGTACTTC. Residues: CASSPRQAAVYEQYF.

This rearrangement joins TRBV7-3 to TRBJ2-3; 8 bases match TRBD1. CDR3 length: 16 amino acids. The V gene's germline CDR1 is SGHTA and CDR2 FQGTGA. V lost 3 bases to trimming and J lost 3 bases; unmatched junction nucleotides: 8. Here the CDR3 reads CASSFFATGVTDTQYF. The DNA of the CDR3 is TGTGCCAGCAGCTTCTTTGCGACAGGGGTGACAGATACGCAGTATTTT.

The chain recombines TRBV18 with TRBJ1-1; TRBD1 agrees at 7 bases. Per the germline V gene, CDR1 is KGHSH and CDR2 is LQKENI. V shed 6 bases and J 1 base; nucleotides not matched to a gene: 20. CDR3 size: 19 residues. The CDR3 nucleotides are TGTGCCAGCTCGCCCTTTGTGTTTACAGGGGAACCAGCGAACACTGAAGCTTTCTTT. Protein product: CASSPFVFTGEPANTEAFF.

The chain uses TRBV9 and TRBJ2-5; the match to TRBD2 covers 8 bases. CDR1 and CDR2 from the germline V gene are SGDLS and YYNGEE. The CDR3 contains 15 residues. The V gene end was trimmed by 0 bases and the J gene end by 5 bases; junction bases not matched to a gene: 6. CDR3 DNA sequence: TGTGCCAGCAGCGTAGTTGGCGGCGGGGGGGAGACCCAGTACTTC. It translates to CASSVVGGGGETQYF.

The V gene is TRBV7-2, the J gene TRBJ2-2, with D possibly TRBD1 on 5 matching bases. This CDR3 is 14 amino acids long. V lost 5 bases to trimming and J lost 3 bases, with 10 bases between them. Germline values: CDR1 SGHTA, CDR2 FQGNSA. CDR3 in amino acids: CASSPDTDTGELFF. The CDR3, as DNA: TGTGCCAGCAGCCCGGACACTGACACCGGGGAGCTGTTTTTT.

The CDR3 bases are TGCGCCAGCCTACAGGGCCTCAATCAGCCCCAGCATTTT. The encoded protein is CASLQGLNQPQHF. The chain has TRBV10-2 and TRBJ1-5, with D perhaps TRBD1 (6 bases). V gave up 8 bases and J gave up 3 bases, with 11 bases separating them. Germline V lookup: CDR1 WSHSY, CDR2 SAAADI. This CDR3 is 13 amino acids long.

The genes are TRBV4-2 and TRBJ2-3; TRBD2 aligns across 8 bases. Trimming cost V 8 bases and J 1 base; bases outside gene matches: 8. In germline, CDR1 is LGHNA, CDR2 YNFKEQ. The CDR3 extends over 15 amino acids. CDR3 region: CASSRGGQGTDTQYF. DNA of the CDR3: TGTGCCAGCTCCCGCGGGGGGCAGGGCACAGATACGCAGTATTTT.

The rearrangement links TRBV7-6 to TRBJ2-3; D is undetermined. Germline CDR1 SGHVS, CDR2 FNYEAQ. The CDR3 covers 16 residues. V was pared by 1 base and J by 2 bases, with 13 bases between. CDR3 bases: TGTGCCAGCAGCTTAGTTAGCTCCTACATCACAGATACGCAGTATTTT. This sequence encodes CASSLVSSYITDTQYF.

Of note for this clone: At one of its ends the junction is not consistent with the germline gene, which may arise from a read error. This chain joins TRBV7-7 and TRBJ2-5; 7 nucleotides line up with TRBD2. The CDR3 is 14 residues long. CDR1 and CDR2 (germline): SSHAT, FNYEAQ (reference sequence). The CDR3 region has the DNA TGTGCTAGCAGCCCCAGCGGGGCCCAAGAGACCCAGTACTTC. Translation gives CASSPSGAQETQYF.

In nucleotides, the CDR3 is TGCGCCAGCAGTAACCCCCTCGGGACAGGGAACACCATATATTTT. This encodes CASSNPLGTGNTIYF. This chain uses TRBV10-2 with TRBJ1-3; TRBD1 matches at 9 bases. The V gene's germline CDR1 is WSHSY and CDR2 SAAADI. Germline trimming cut 5 bases from V and 7 bases from J; bases unmatched to any gene: 9. This CDR3 contains 15 residues.

The rearrangement joins TRBV6-1 to TRBJ2-5; 11 bases are a match to TRBD1. Per the germline V gene, CDR1 is MNHNS and CDR2 is SASEGT. V shed 3 bases, J shed 5 bases, and the junction held 5 bases outside the gene matches. CDR3 size: 15 residues. The CDR3 protein is CASSEAGTGGETQYF. CDR3 coding DNA: TGTGCCAGCAGTGAGGCCGGGACAGGGGGGGAGACCCAGTACTTC.